These 3 T cell receptor beta chains were sequenced from one sample in a study of blood T cells in healthy people across ages. A sample-barcoded 5' primer and a J-beta primer mix were used in a second PCR of roughly 6 to 12 cycles. Each CDR3 protein is one row after TCRdb ran MiXCR on the 5' RACE reads. Of around 1,100,000 distinct CDR3 sequences listed, around two fifths are singletons. The sequencing input was blood. These receptor sequences come from a man younger than 35 in good health.

This clonotype has more than one count but fewer than ten. The chain is built from TRBV25-1 and TRBJ1-6; D uncertain. Germline CDR1 is MGHDK and CDR2 is SYGVNS. V lost 2 bases and J lost 0, with 14 bases in between. This CDR3 has 18 amino acids. CDR3 residues: CASSETRMGSSYNSPLHF. As DNA, the CDR3 is TGTGCCAGCAGTGAAACCCGGATGGGTAGCTCCTATAATTCACCCCTCCACTTT.

This sequence joins TRBV27 and TRBJ2-1; D uncertain. The length of the CDR3 is 13 residues. CDR1 is MNHEY and CDR2 is SMNVEV in the germline V gene (reference sequence). V shed 3 bases and J shed 7 bases, with 10 bases lying between them. CDR3 sequence reads: CASSFPAANEQFF. CDR3 nucleotide sequence: TGTGCCAGCAGTTTTCCGGCCGCGAATGAGCAGTTCTTC.

The chain combines TRBV7-9 with TRBJ1-1; D is uncertain. Germline CDR1 SEHNR, CDR2 FQNEAQ (reference sequence). The length of the CDR3 is 15 residues. V was cut by 5 bases and J by 5 bases, with 18 bases left in between. The CDR3 DNA follows: TGTGCCAGCAGCGGCTCTCTGGGGTTGAGGACTGAAGCTTTCTTT. This encodes CASSGSLGLRTEAFF.